The 3 T cell receptor beta chains below come from one sample, sequenced in a study of T cells in Graves' hyperthyroidism and ophthalmopathy. TCR beta CDR3 regions were amplified from RNA transcripts. HTBI primers were used for first-round RT-PCR of the TCR CDR3. TCRdb recomputed calls from the multiplex PCR reads with MiXCR, one row per CDR3 protein. The sample consists of over 400,000 distinct CDR3 sequences, about 15% of them appearing once. Sequenced input: blood. All receptors come from a man aged 18 to 35 with Graves' ophthalmopathy.

A word on this clonotype: The junction shows a germline mismatch at one end, possibly a read error. V is TRBV15 and J is TRBJ2-5; either TRBD1 or TRBD2 may supply D (5 bases each). The CDR3 length is 13 residues. Per the germline V gene, CDR1 is LNHNV and CDR2 is YYDKDF (reference sequence). As DNA, the CDR3 is TGTGCCACCAGCGAGGGACCTGAAGAGACCCAATACTTC. Its protein product is CATSEGPEETQYF.

This chain uses TRBV12-3 or TRBV12-4 with TRBJ1-3; weak D call: TRBD1 (5 bases). Trimming took 6 bases from V and 0 from J, leaving 18 bases between them. The CDR3 is made up of 17 amino acids. CDR3 in amino acids: CASSQGQGPSSGNTIYF. The DNA of the CDR3 is TGTGCCAGCAGCCAAGGACAAGGCCCTAGCTCTGGAAACACCATATATTTT.

In its sample, this clonotype was seen many times. This rearrangement joins TRBV7-8 to TRBJ1-2; a weak D match, TRBD1 (5 bases). Germline assignment: CDR1 SGHVS and CDR2 FQNEAQ. The V end lost 5 bases, the J end lost 2 bases, and 21 bases lay between the germline ends. The CDR3 is made up of 17 amino acids. The CDR3 loop is CASSQNSRDRPNYGYTF. CDR3 DNA sequence: TGTGCCAGCAGCCAGAACTCCCGGGACCGTCCAAACTATGGCTACACCTTC.